The present T cell receptor (beta chain) was sequenced within a study of cytomegalovirus exposure and HLA in healthy donors. Study-level background: Unique TCRs from HLA-typed donors, approximately 80 million of them, were held in an early data release.

This clone came up once. What it binds is unknown. General observations from the study: Later work found that TCR association rates differed between HLA loci; DRB1 had the most and HLA-C the fewest. An analysis that was carried out later associated 15,000 to 20,000 TCR beta sequences with HLA alleles at 0.05 false discovery rate. As immune exposure information, only CMV serostatus was available.

With 60 Vbeta and 13 Jbeta primers, the PCR was carried out. Clones were read by immunoSEQ multiplex PCR, and TCRdb kept only the in-frame ones, dropping some. The repertoire consists of roughly 200,000 clones, with 76% occurring once and the leading ten covering 0.63%. The sequenced sample consisted of PBMCs. The sequence derives from a young man in good health and CMV-seronegative.

Here the CDR3 DNA reads TGTGCCAGCAGTGAAGGACAATTCCGCAATGAGCAGTTCTTC. This translates into CASSEGQFRNEQFF. The chain couples TRBV2 to TRBJ2-1; no definite D call. Trimming left V 1 base short and J 6 bases short, with 10 bases between. Germline-derived CDR1 and CDR2 are SNHLY and FYNNEI. The CDR3 loop spans 14 amino acids.